The next 9 T cell receptor beta chains were all read from a single sample in a study of T cells in Graves' hyperthyroidism and ophthalmopathy. TCR beta CDR3 regions were amplified from RNA transcripts. A first-round RT-PCR of the TCR CDR3 used the HTBI primer set. MiXCR, run by TCRdb on the multiplex PCR reads, gives a single entry per CDR3 protein. This sample has about 350,000 distinct CDR3 sequences; about 15% occur once, and the top ten carry 20% to 25%. Input material: blood. These receptors were collected from a woman aged 25 to 39 with Graves' hyperthyroidism.

This clonotype was recorded at least ten times. The rearrangement uses TRBV20-1 and TRBJ2-7, with TRBD2 matching over 15 bases. CDR3 length: 16 residues. The junction had 6 bases not matched to a gene; V was cut back by 1 base and J by 5 bases. From germline, CDR1 is DFQATT and CDR2 SNEGSKA (reference sequence). The CDR3 DNA sequence: TGCAGTGCTAGAGGGATCGGACTAGCGGGAGGGAACGAGCAGTACTTC. Translating gives CSARGIGLAGGNEQYF.

This clonotype was recorded at least ten times. The chain joins TRBV29-1 to TRBJ2-5, with no clear D. V lost 6 bases and J lost 6, with 11 bases in between. Germline values: CDR1 SQVTM, CDR2 ANQGSEA. CDR3 length: 11 residues. CDR3 nucleotides: TGCAGCGTCCGGACCCCGAAGACCCAGTACTTC. Translation gives CSVRTPKTQYF.

The table lists this clonotype with a few counts. The rearrangement uses TRBV7-9 and TRBJ2-1; unclear D gene. This CDR3 contains 12 residues. V gave up 7 bases and J gave up 8 bases, with 12 bases separating them. Germline loops: CDR1 SEHNR, CDR2 FQNEAQ (reference sequence). The CDR3 reads CASTHRRDEQFF. Written as DNA, the CDR3 is TGTGCCAGCACACACCGTCGGGATGAGCAGTTCTTC.

Only a few counts were recorded for this clonotype. The chain uses TRBV11-2 and TRBJ2-2; D might be TRBD2 (5 bases). Germline CDR1 is SGHAT and CDR2 is FQNNGV. CDR3 length: 14 residues. V was clipped by 0 bases and J by 8 bases, with 10 bases between them. CDR3 bases: TGTGCCAGCAGCTTAGAGGGAGTAGGTGGGGAGCTGTTTTTT. This sequence encodes CASSLEGVGGELFF.

This clonotype has only a few counts. This rearrangement joins TRBV20-1 to TRBJ2-1; D may be TRBD1 (6 bases). The germline gives CDR1 DFQATT, CDR2 SNEGSKA (reference sequence). V was pared by 6 bases and J by 2 bases, with 17 bases between. CDR3 length equals 15 residues. In nucleotides, the CDR3 is TGCAGTGCCCCCACCAGGGGTAAAACCTACAATGAGCAGTTCTTC. Amino acid sequence: CSAPTRGKTYNEQFF.

This clonotype was detected ten times or more. The CDR3 is CSAEISGEETQYF. In DNA form, the CDR3 reads TGCAGTGCTGAAATAAGCGGGGAAGAGACCCAGTACTTC. The J gene is TRBJ2-5, the V gene TRBV20-1; 7 bases are a match to TRBD2. The ends lost 5 bases at V and 3 bases at J; junction bases unmatched: 6. The CDR3 is 13 residues long. The germline V gene encodes CDR1 DFQATT and CDR2 SNEGSKA (reference sequence).

The sample holds many counts of this clonotype. CDR3 in amino acids: CASSFRSSGVTNEQFF. In nucleotides, the CDR3 is TGTGCCAGCAGCTTCCGATCTAGCGGGGTTACCAATGAGCAGTTCTTC. V gene TRBV11-3 combines with J gene TRBJ2-1, with 9 bases identical to TRBD2. The ends lost 3 bases at V and 6 bases at J; junction bases unmatched: 9. CDR1 and CDR2 (germline): SGHNT, YENEEA. The CDR3 spans 16 residues.

A few counts support this clonotype. V usage is TRBV5-1 and J usage is TRBJ2-3, with unresolved D. This CDR3 is 14 amino acids long. Per the germline V gene, CDR1 is SGHRS and CDR2 is YFSETQ. V was clipped by 0 bases and J by 4 bases, with 9 bases between them. The CDR3 here is CASSLVFLADTQYF. The CDR3, as DNA: TGCGCCAGCAGCTTGGTTTTCTTGGCAGATACGCAGTATTTT. The variable domain in full, with the rest retrieved from reference TRBV5-1 and TRBJ2-3, is KAGVTQTPRYLIKTRGQQVTLSCSPISGHRSVSWYQQTPGQGLQFLFEYFSETQRNKGNFPGRFSGRQFSNSRSEMNVSTLELGDSALYLCASSLVFLADTQYFGPGTRLTVL.

The chain uses TRBV6-1 and TRBJ2-4; TRBD2 aligns across 16 bases. CDR3 length: 19 residues. The J segment lost 6 bases and the V segment lost 5 bases, leaving 13 bases of the junction unmatched. Per germline, CDR1 MNHNS and CDR2 SASEGT. The CDR3 loop reads CASSPLPPGLAGGGNIQYF. The CDR3 coding sequence is TGTGCCAGCAGTCCACTCCCTCCGGGACTAGCGGGAGGGGGAAACATTCAGTACTTC.